This TCR beta chain was identified in a study of blood T cell repertoires in COVID-19. The CDR3 extends over 16 amino acids. Germline-derived CDR1 and CDR2 are SEHNR and FQNEAQ (reference sequence). J lost 4 bases, V lost 1 base, and 6 bases had no gene match. Here immunoSEQ multiplex PCR was the method, and the copy in TCRdb shows in-frame clones only, minus some. The profile shows 300,000 to 400,000 clones, over 75% of them singletons. The receptor's source is a woman between 25 and 40 years old who had recovered from COVID-19. The sequenced material came from PBMCs or T cells enriched from blood (not recorded which). The rearrangement joins TRBV7-9 to TRBJ1-1; 10 bases map to TRBD1. The CDR3: CASSLVVGTGVTEAFF. The CDR3 nucleotides read TGTGCCAGCAGCTTAGTTGTCGGGACAGGGGTCACTGAAGCTTTCTTT. The full variable domain, in which reference TRBV7-9 and TRBJ1-1 provide the parts outside the CDR3, is DTGVSQNPRHKITKRGQNVTFRCDPISEHNRLYWYRQTLGQGPEFLTYFQNEAQLEKSRLLSDRFSAERPKGSFSTLEIQRTEQGDSAMYLCASSLVVGTGVTEAFFGQGTRLTVV.